This T cell receptor (beta chain) was captured by sequencing in a study of T-cell memory formation after mild COVID-19. This clonotype was seen only a few times. The antigen remains undetermined. Amplification by 5'RACE using constant-segment primers produced TCR alpha and TCR beta cDNA libraries that carried sample barcodes and UMIs. TCRdb re-called the 5' RACE reads through MiXCR, storing one row per CDR3 protein. The sample records about 290,000 distinct CDR3 sequences, 15% to 20% being singletons. Study-wide findings and caveats: Pre-infection memory contained some responding clones, which suggested that cross-reactive memory had joined. While clones contracting from day 15 to 85 were balanced between CD4 and CD8, later expanders leaned CD4+. Among contracting clones, CD4+ were mainly CM/EM and CD8+ enriched in EMRA.

CDR3 length equals 14 residues. With V trimmed by 6 bases and J by 0 bases, 4 bases remained unmatched. CDR1 is MNHEY and CDR2 is SVGEGT in the germline V gene. The clonotype originates from a young man who had mild COVID-19 (a few samples of this study predate the infection). Cell type and time point are not known. The rearrangement links TRBV6-2 or TRBV6-3 to TRBJ1-2; 7 bases map to TRBD1. The sequenced sample consisted of PBMCs or a T cell subset sorted from them (not recorded which). The CDR3 is CASRSGQANYGYTF. The CDR3 DNA reads TGTGCCAGCAGATCCGGACAGGCTAACTATGGCTACACCTTC.